Listed here are 25 T cell receptor beta chains from one sample, sequenced in a study of blood T cell repertoires in COVID-19. TCRdb's table, derived via immunoSEQ multiplex PCR, lists solely in-frame clones and lacks some. This sample has about 120,000 clones; more than 75% occur once, and the top ten carry approximately 2%. Sample: peripheral blood. The receptors originated from a woman aged 50 to 65 with acute or convalescent COVID-19.

The CDR3 sequence is CASSQTDRRASTDTQYF. CDR3 sequence (DNA): TGTGCCAGCAGCCAAACGGACAGGCGGGCCAGCACAGATACGCAGTATTTT. The genes are TRBV14 and TRBJ2-3; 7 nucleotides agree with TRBD1. V lost 2 bases and J lost 0; bases outside the gene matches: 8. CDR1 SGHDN and CDR2 FVKESK come from the germline V gene. This CDR3 is built from 17 residues. Filled out from reference TRBV14 and TRBJ2-3, the complete variable domain reads EAGVTQFPSHSVIEKGQTVTLRCDPISGHDNLYWYRRVMGKEIKFLLHFVKESKQDESGMPNNRFLAERTGGTYSTLKVQPAELEDSGVYFCASSQTDRRASTDTQYFGPGTRLTVL.

V gene TRBV7-9 combines with J gene TRBJ2-3; D is unclear. Germline loops: CDR1 SEHNR, CDR2 FQNEAQ (reference sequence). Trimming pared 1 base from V and 5 bases from J, leaving 7 bases between. The CDR3 is made up of 13 amino acids. As DNA, the CDR3 is TGTGCCAGCAGCTTAGTAACTCAAGATACGCAGTATTTT. It encodes CASSLVTQDTQYF.

In DNA form, the CDR3 reads TGTGCCTGGAGTGGACAGGGGTTGTTGGCTTTCTTT. It codes for CAWSGQGLLAFF. The chain uses TRBV30 and TRBJ1-1; 8 nucleotides match TRBD1. J lost 11 bases, V lost 1 base, and 6 bases had no gene match. This CDR3 contains 12 residues. The germline CDR1 and CDR2 sequences are GTSNPN and SVGIG (reference sequence).

The rearrangement links TRBV11-3 to TRBJ2-7; tentatively, D is TRBD2 (6 bases). Deletions cut 4 bases from V and 0 bases from J, with 10 bases between. Germline CDR1 is SGHNT and CDR2 is YENEEA. This CDR3 contains 14 residues. The CDR3 region is CASSSGGSSYEQYF. The DNA of the CDR3 is TGTGCCAGCAGCTCCGGGGGAAGCTCCTACGAGCAGTACTTC.

The chain recombines TRBV7-2 with TRBJ2-6; no clear D. The CDR3 runs to 14 residues. CDR1 and CDR2 from the germline V gene are SGHTA and FQGNSA. With 5 bases removed from V and 4 bases from J, the gap between germline ends came to 9 bases. CDR3 sequence reads: CASSPRVGANVLTF. The CDR3 DNA reads as TGTGCCAGCAGCCCACGGGTAGGGGCCAACGTCCTGACTTTC. The full variable domain, with the rest looked up from reference TRBV7-2 and TRBJ2-6, is GAGVSQSPSNKVTEKGKDVELRCDPISGHTALYWYRQSLGQGLEFLIYFQGNSAPDKSGLPSDRFSAERTGGSVSTLTIQRTQQEDSAVYLCASSPRVGANVLTFGAGSRLTVL.

This clone occurred a few times. The V and J genes are TRBV6-1 and TRBJ1-6; 12 positions match TRBD1. V was pared by 3 bases and J by 7 bases, with 1 base of the junction left unmatched. CDR1 is MNHNS, CDR2 SASEGT, per germline. The CDR3 contains 15 residues. Here the CDR3 DNA reads TGTGCCAGCAGTGAGGGACAGGGGGCAAATTCACCCCTCCACTTT. Translating gives CASSEGQGANSPLHF.

This clone has a single count. V is TRBV24-1 and J is TRBJ2-3; the D gene is possibly TRBD1 (6 bases). V was pared by 8 bases and J by 3 bases, with 8 bases between. The CDR3 runs to 12 residues. Germline V gene sequence: CDR1 KGHDR, CDR2 SFDVKD. CDR3 in DNA: TGTGCCACCAACGACAGGACAGATACGCAGTATTTT. It translates to CATNDRTDTQYF.

The gene calls are TRBV10-3 and TRBJ1-6; 8 bases line up with TRBD1. Germline trimming cut 6 bases from V and 7 bases from J; bases unmatched to any gene: 2. Germline V gene lookup returns CDR1 ENHRY and CDR2 SYGVKD. The CDR3 runs 13 residues. In DNA form, the CDR3 reads TGTGCCATCAGAGGGACAGGAAATTCACCCCTCCACTTT. This encodes CAIRGTGNSPLHF.

The V and J genes are TRBV6-5 and TRBJ2-5; D is possibly TRBD2 (5 bases). Germline V gives CDR1 MNHEY, CDR2 SVGAGI. CDR3 size: 13 residues. V lost 10 bases and J lost 5, with 17 bases in between. In DNA, the CDR3 is TGTGCCACCCGTCGGACTCGGGATGAGACCCAGTACTTC. It encodes CATRRTRDETQYF.

This chain uses TRBV7-8 with TRBJ2-7; 8 bases map to TRBD2. CDR1 and CDR2 (germline): SGHVS, FQNEAQ. Germline trimming cut 5 bases from V and 2 bases from J; bases unmatched to any gene: 8. This CDR3 spans 15 amino acids. CDR3 protein: CASSAGIAGTYEQYF. The CDR3 nucleotides read TGTGCCAGCAGCGCCGGGATAGCGGGAACCTACGAGCAGTACTTC.

The chain carries TRBV19 and TRBJ2-3; D unresolved. The CDR3 contains 16 residues. Germline V gene lookup returns CDR1 LNHDA and CDR2 SQIVND (reference sequence). V shed 1 base and J shed 1 base, with 12 bases lying between them. CDR3 region: CASSIGQSGGTDTQYF. Written as DNA, the CDR3 is TGTGCCAGTAGTATAGGACAATCCGGTGGCACAGATACGCAGTATTTT. Supplemented by reference TRBV19 and TRBJ2-3, the full variable domain reads DGGITQSPKYLFRKEGQNVTLSCEQNLNHDAMYWYRQDPGQGLRLIYYSQIVNDFQKGDIAEGYSVSREKKESFPLTVTSAQKNPTAFYLCASSIGQSGGTDTQYFGPGTRLTVL.

The genes are TRBV30 and TRBJ1-6; tentatively, D is TRBD1 (6 bases). Germline lookup yields CDR1 GTSNPN and CDR2 SVGIG (reference sequence). This CDR3 region has 15 residues. The germline V and J ends were trimmed by 8 bases and 4 bases, with 18 bases remaining between them. In DNA, the CDR3 is TGTGCCGGAACAGGGTTAGCTTCTTATAATTCACCCCTCCACTTT. It yields the protein CAGTGLASYNSPLHF.

This clone was found a few times. The chain employs TRBV5-6 and TRBJ1-1; D unresolved. V gave up 4 bases and J gave up 1 base, with 8 bases separating them. The CDR3 contains 13 residues. The germline V gene encodes CDR1 SGHDT and CDR2 YYEEEE. CDR3: CASSRRQNTEAFF. The CDR3 DNA reads TGTGCCAGCAGCCGGCGACAGAACACTGAAGCTTTCTTT.

The chain is built from TRBV4-2 and TRBJ2-7; D is possibly TRBD2 (6 bases). Per germline, CDR1 LGHNA and CDR2 YNFKEQ. CDR3 length: 14 amino acids. The V and J ends lost 7 bases and 5 bases respectively, with 18 bases between them. CDR3 sequence (DNA): TGTGCCAGCAAACAAGGGACTCTCGGGAACGAGCAGTACTTC. It specifies CASKQGTLGNEQYF.

The chain combines TRBV9 with TRBJ1-2, with D maybe TRBD1 (5 bases). Germline V gene sequence: CDR1 SGDLS, CDR2 YYNGEE. The CDR3 totals 14 residues. V was trimmed by 4 bases and J by 8 bases, leaving 18 bases between them. The CDR3 spells CASSPGWGEAGYTF. The CDR3 DNA sequence: TGTGCCAGCAGCCCCGGATGGGGGGAAGCCGGCTACACCTTC.

In the case of this clone: An end of the junction differs from the germline gene, which may be a read error. The chain employs TRBV6-4 and TRBJ2-7; the match to TRBD2 covers 7 bases. The CDR3 spans 10 residues. Germline V gene data show CDR1 as MRHNA and CDR2 as SNTAGT. The CDR3 is CASTLAVRHF. In DNA, the CDR3 is TGTGCCAGCACGCTAGCGGTAAGGCATTTC.

The chain is built from TRBV7-2 and TRBJ1-4, with unresolved D. Trimming removed 5 bases from V and 0 bases from J, with 16 bases in between. This CDR3 region has 17 residues. CDR1 SGHTA and CDR2 FQGNSA come from the germline V gene. CDR3 loop: CASSRNGGIATNEKLFF. For the CDR3, the DNA is TGTGCCAGCAGCCGTAATGGCGGGATCGCAACTAATGAAAAACTGTTTTTT.

This chain connects TRBV7-6 to TRBJ2-7; TRBD1 is a possible D gene (6 bases). Trimming took 5 bases from V and 0 from J, leaving 8 bases between them. The CDR3 runs to 13 residues. CDR1 and CDR2 from the germline V gene are SGHVS and FNYEAQ. The CDR3 loop reads CASSRTDSYEQYF. In DNA, the CDR3 is TGTGCCAGCAGCCGGACAGACTCCTACGAGCAGTACTTC.

This chain uses TRBV6-5 with TRBJ1-1; 7 bases are shared with TRBD1. J lost 8 bases, V lost 2 bases, and 8 bases had no gene match. Germline CDR1 and CDR2: MNHEY and SVGAGI. The CDR3 runs to 14 residues. The CDR3 nucleotides are TGTGCCAGCAGTTACACCGGGACAGCCCTAGAAGCTTTCTTT. As protein: CASSYTGTALEAFF.

CDR3 nucleotide sequence: TGTGCCAGCAGCCAAGATCCGAGCGGAGACACCATATATTTT. This codes for CASSQDPSGDTIYF. This sequence joins TRBV3-1 (or the pseudogene TRBV3-2) and TRBJ1-3; D uncertain. Trimming stripped 0 bases from V and 8 bases from J, with 11 bases between. CDR1 and CDR2 (germline): LGHDT, YNNKEL (reference sequence). This CDR3 is built from 14 residues.

The V gene is TRBV6-6, the J gene TRBJ1-5, with D uncertain. Germline V CDR1 and CDR2: MNHNY, SVGAGI (reference sequence). The CDR3 runs 14 residues. Trimming stripped 7 bases from V and 0 bases from J, with 10 bases between. The CDR3 bases are TGTGCCAGCAACCCCAGCGCTAGCAATCAGCCCCAGCATTTT. This sequence encodes CASNPSASNQPQHF.

The chain couples TRBV30 to TRBJ2-5, with no clear D. The CDR3 totals 12 residues. Per germline, CDR1 GTSNPN and CDR2 SVGIG (reference sequence). V lost 1 base, J lost 5 bases, and 8 bases lay in between. Here the CDR3 reads CAWSAYRETQYF. In nucleotides, the CDR3 is TGTGCCTGGAGTGCCTATCGGGAGACCCAGTACTTC.

This clone was seen more than once but under ten times. The CDR3 DNA is TGCGCCAGCAGCCAAGTGGGGAGTTGGAGCACAGATACGCAGTATTTT. Amino acid sequence: CASSQVGSWSTDTQYF. The chain is built from TRBV4-1 and TRBJ2-3; TRBD2 is a possible D gene (5 bases). Germline V lookup: CDR1 MGHRA, CDR2 YSYEKL. The V gene lost 1 base and the J gene lost 0 bases, with 11 bases spanning the gap. The CDR3 has 16 amino acids.

The chain recombines TRBV5-1 with TRBJ1-1; 8 bases fit TRBD1. The CDR3 contains 18 residues. In germline, CDR1 is SGHRS, CDR2 YFSETQ. The ends lost 0 bases at V and 1 base at J; junction bases unmatched: 11. The CDR3 nucleotides read TGCGCCAGCAGCTTGGGGGACAGGAGGTGGATTTGGAACACTGAAGCTTTCTTT. This codes for CASSLGDRRWIWNTEAFF.

J is TRBJ1-1 and V is TRBV10-3, with 7 bases aligning to TRBD1. V was pared by 3 bases and J by 2 bases, with 12 bases of the junction left unmatched. CDR1 ENHRY and CDR2 SYGVKD come from the germline V gene. This CDR3 is 17 amino acids long. CDR3: CAISDPVGVGGNTEAFF. The CDR3 DNA reads TGTGCCATCAGTGACCCCGTTGGGGTAGGGGGCAACACTGAAGCTTTCTTT.